Below are 24 T cell receptor beta chains sequenced from a single sample in a study of blood T cell repertoires in COVID-19. Assay used: immunoSEQ multiplex PCR; TCRdb lists only in-frame clones, some missing. The sample shows 140,000 to 150,000 clones, around 87% of them seen only once. The sample consisted of peripheral blood. The source is a man of 80 years or more with acute or convalescent COVID-19.

The chain is built from TRBV7-9 and TRBJ1-5; TRBD1 aligns across 8 bases. Germline-derived CDR1 and CDR2 are SEHNR and FQNEAQ (reference sequence). The V segment lost 5 bases and the J segment 9 bases; nucleotides outside the gene matches: 9. This CDR3 is 14 amino acids long. The CDR3 loop reads CASSPGQGPGPQHF. CDR3 nucleotide sequence: TGTGCCAGCAGCCCCGGACAGGGCCCGGGGCCCCAGCATTTT.

The rearrangement links TRBV28 to TRBJ1-2, with TRBD1 matching 10 bases. Germline CDR1 reads MDHEN; CDR2 reads SYDVKM. The J segment lost 8 bases and the V segment lost 2 bases, leaving 8 bases of the junction unmatched. The CDR3 totals 15 residues. CDR3 sequence: CASSLPGTGVGGYTF. DNA of the CDR3: TGTGCCAGCAGTTTACCCGGGACAGGGGTAGGCGGCTACACCTTC.

The chain couples TRBV23-1 to TRBJ2-3, with a possible D match to TRBD2 (6 bases). TRBV23-1 is an ORF, and what it does is uncertain. The CDR3 consists of 15 residues. V lost 7 bases and J lost 4, with 18 bases in between. The DNA for the CDR3 is TGCGCCAGCATATTCCCTGGCGGGACGGCAGATACGCAGTATTTT. It encodes CASIFPGGTADTQYF.

A few counts support this clone. The chain is built from TRBV5-8 and TRBJ2-1, with 7 positions matching TRBD2. V was clipped by 4 bases and J by 4 bases; unmatched bases: 5. The CDR3 runs 14 residues. Germline V lookup: CDR1 SGHTS, CDR2 YDEGEE. The CDR3 spells CASSLLARYNEQFF. The CDR3 DNA follows: TGTGCCAGCAGCCTACTAGCGCGTTACAATGAGCAGTTCTTC.

As for this clone: One junction end does not reproduce the germline sequence, and a read error may be involved. The chain recombines TRBV28 with TRBJ2-3; 7 positions agree with TRBD2. The V gene's germline CDR1 is MDHEN and CDR2 SYDVKM. CDR3 length: 15 residues. The chain's CDR3 is CASSPLMAGEHTQYF. CDR3 nucleotides: TGTGCCAGCAGTCCCCTGATGGCGGGGGAGCATACACAGTATTTT.

The rearrangement uses TRBV19 and TRBJ2-5; D is unclear. Per germline, CDR1 LNHDA and CDR2 SQIVND (reference sequence). V lost 3 bases and J lost 1, with 15 bases in between. This CDR3 region has 16 residues. CDR3 nucleotide sequence: TGTGCCAGTAGTATGCGCAAAACACGGAGCCAAGAGACCCAGTACTTC. This sequence encodes CASSMRKTRSQETQYF.

The chain carries TRBV28 and TRBJ1-6, with 8 nucleotides matching TRBD1. The junction had 11 bases not matched to a gene; V was cut back by 6 bases and J by 13 bases. Germline CDR1 MDHEN, CDR2 SYDVKM. This CDR3 contains 14 residues. CDR3 nucleotide sequence: TGTGCCAGCAGCCCTGGACAGGGCCCACTCCCCCTCCACTTT. Protein: CASSPGQGPLPLHF.

This clone occurred a few times. This sequence joins TRBV5-6 and TRBJ2-5; 13 bases are shared with TRBD2. The CDR3 sequence is 16 residues long. With V trimmed by 4 bases and J by 4 bases, 7 bases remained unmatched. Germline CDR1 reads SGHDT; CDR2 reads YYEEEE. CDR3 in DNA: TGTGCCAGCAGCGGGGGACTAGCGGGACAGTTAGAGACCCAGTACTTC. It translates to CASSGGLAGQLETQYF. Filled out from reference TRBV5-6 and TRBJ2-5, the complete variable domain reads DAGVTQSPTHLIKTRGQQVTLRCSPKSGHDTVSWYQQALGQGPQFIFQYYEEEERQRGNFPDRFSGHQFPNYSSELNVNALLLGDSALYLCASSGGLAGQLETQYFGPGTRLLVL.

J is TRBJ1-2 and V is TRBV12-3 or TRBV12-4, with D possibly being TRBD1 (6 bases). The CDR3 runs to 13 residues. Trimming pared 5 bases from V and 4 bases from J, leaving 11 bases between. The CDR3 sequence: CASSTQGTYGYTF. The CDR3 DNA is TGTGCCAGCAGTACCCAGGGGACCTATGGCTACACCTTC.

This clone showed up just a few times. J is TRBJ2-3 and V is TRBV6-2 or TRBV6-3; perhaps TRBD1 as D (6 bases). CDR1 is MNHEY, CDR2 SVGEGT, per germline. Trimming took off 2 bases at V and 5 bases at J, with 20 bases between the two ends. The length of the CDR3 is 17 residues. CDR3 loop: CASSYDRNRIDRDTQYF. The CDR3 DNA is TGTGCCAGCAGTTACGACAGGAACCGAATAGATCGAGATACGCAGTATTTT.

This sequence joins TRBV2 and TRBJ2-5; 8 positions match TRBD2. CDR1 and CDR2 from the germline V gene are SNHLY and FYNNEI. CDR3 length: 14 amino acids. The J segment lost 3 bases and the V segment lost 5 bases, leaving 5 bases of the junction unmatched. CDR3 in DNA: TGTGCCAGCAGTCGTAGCGGGGCCGAAGAGACCCAGTACTTC. Protein: CASSRSGAEETQYF.

V gene TRBV5-1 combines with J gene TRBJ1-2; D possibly corresponds to TRBD1 (5 bases). V was trimmed by 4 bases and J by 4 bases, leaving 17 bases between them. The CDR3 is 15 amino acids. CDR1 and CDR2 from the germline V gene are SGHRS and YFSETQ. DNA of the CDR3: TGCGCCAGCAGCCCCTTGGCAGGGCAAGGCTATGGCTACACCTTC. Its protein is CASSPLAGQGYGYTF. The whole variable domain, filled in from reference TRBV5-1 and TRBJ1-2, reads KAGVTQTPRYLIKTRGQQVTLSCSPISGHRSVSWYQQTPGQGLQFLFEYFSETQRNKGNFPGRFSGRQFSNSRSEMNVSTLELGDSALYLCASSPLAGQGYGYTFGSGTRLTVV.

With respect to this clone: Distinct nucleotide sequences in the sample also encode this CDR3. The rearrangement links TRBV5-1 to TRBJ1-5; 7 bases are shared with TRBD1. Germline CDR1 is SGHRS and CDR2 is YFSETQ. The CDR3 has 14 amino acids. V was pared by 2 bases and J by 4 bases, with 3 bases of the junction left unmatched. The CDR3 spells CASSLGTENQPQHF. The CDR3 DNA reads TGCGCCAGCAGCTTAGGGACAGAAAATCAGCCCCAGCATTTT.

This chain uses TRBV5-4 with TRBJ1-6, with D perhaps TRBD1 (5 bases). This CDR3 spans 18 amino acids. From germline, CDR1 is SGHNT and CDR2 YYREEE (reference sequence). V was cut by 4 bases and J by 0 bases, with 17 bases left in between. The CDR3 DNA follows: TGTGCCAGCAGCCAGACGGGAGGGACGAGCTCCTATAATTCACCCCTCCACTTT. It is translated as CASSQTGGTSSYNSPLHF.

This sequence joins TRBV7-3 and TRBJ1-3, with a weak D call TRBD1 (6 bases). Looked up from germline, CDR1 is SGHTA and CDR2 is FQGTGA. This CDR3 contains 15 residues. Trimming took 5 bases from V and 2 from J, leaving 13 bases between them. The CDR3 region has the DNA TGTGCCAGCAGCCCCGGACAGCCGACTGGAAACACCATATATTTT. Protein product: CASSPGQPTGNTIYF.

The V gene is TRBV7-6, the J gene TRBJ2-3, with a tentative D call TRBD2 (6 bases). The CDR3 contains 16 residues. Per the germline V gene, CDR1 is SGHVS and CDR2 is FNYEAQ. With 0 bases removed from V and 2 bases from J, the gap between germline ends came to 12 bases. In DNA, the CDR3 is TGTGCCAGCAGCTTAGCTATGGCGGGGTTCACAGATACGCAGTATTTT. Amino acids: CASSLAMAGFTDTQYF.

V usage is TRBV7-8 and J usage is TRBJ2-7; 8 bases align to TRBD2. This CDR3 spans 14 amino acids. J lost 9 bases, V lost 4 bases, and 11 bases had no gene match. Per germline, CDR1 SGHVS and CDR2 FQNEAQ. The CDR3 loop is CASSSNLAGPGQYF. In nucleotides, the CDR3 is TGTGCCAGCAGCTCCAACTTAGCGGGGCCGGGGCAGTACTTC.

CDR3 protein: CASSIQAREAETQYF. The CDR3 DNA follows: TGTGCCAGTAGTATCCAGGCCAGGGAGGCGGAGACCCAGTACTTC. This sequence joins TRBV19 and TRBJ2-5, with D possibly matching TRBD2 (6 bases). The CDR3 consists of 15 residues. V lost 3 bases to trimming and J lost 5 bases, with 16 bases between them. From germline, CDR1 is LNHDA and CDR2 SQIVND (reference sequence).

The rearrangement joins TRBV6-6 to TRBJ2-7, with 9 bases lining up with TRBD1. The CDR3 consists of 14 residues. The J segment lost 7 bases and the V segment lost 0 bases, leaving 4 bases of the junction unmatched. Germline CDR1 and CDR2: MNHNY and SVGAGI (reference sequence). The CDR3, as DNA: TGTGCCAGCAGTTACTCCCGGGGACAGGGAGAGCAGTACTTC. Translating gives CASSYSRGQGEQYF.

This clone was seen once. V gene TRBV18 combines with J gene TRBJ1-5; no clear D. This CDR3 comprises 13 residues. The germline gives CDR1 KGHSH, CDR2 LQKENI. Trimming left V 6 bases short and J 4 bases short, with 10 bases between. CDR3 residues: CASSPTLNQPQHF. The CDR3 bases are TGTGCCAGCTCCCCTACACTAAATCAGCCCCAGCATTTT.

In its sample, this clone was seen once. The chain uses TRBV4-1 and TRBJ1-4; D uncertain. There are 13 residues in the CDR3. Germline CDR1 is MGHRA and CDR2 is YSYEKL. V was shortened by 1 base and J by 7 bases, with 7 bases between the two germline ends. CDR3 coding DNA: TGCGCCAGCAGCCAAGGCCGGGTTGAAAAACTGTTTTTT. As protein: CASSQGRVEKLFF.

The rearrangement joins TRBV4-2 to TRBJ2-1; 7 bases line up with TRBD2. This CDR3 comprises 17 residues. Germline V gives CDR1 LGHNA, CDR2 YNFKEQ. V gave up 1 base and J gave up 5 bases; unmatched junction bases: 11. This CDR3 is CASSQGRVTSENNEQFF. The DNA for the CDR3 is TGTGCCAGCAGCCAAGGAAGGGTTACTAGCGAGAACAATGAGCAGTTCTTC.

The V and J genes are TRBV9 and TRBJ2-7; TRBD2 agrees at 7 bases. Germline CDR1 SGDLS, CDR2 YYNGEE. The CDR3 covers 15 residues. The trim removed 4 bases at V and 0 bases at J, leaving 7 bases unmatched. CDR3: CASSTSSGSSYEQYF. CDR3 nucleotides: TGTGCCAGCAGCACCTCTAGCGGCTCCTCCTACGAGCAGTACTTC.

V usage is TRBV7-8 and J usage is TRBJ2-7; D possibly corresponds to TRBD2 (6 bases). The CDR3 contains 13 residues. The V and J ends lost 5 bases and 5 bases respectively, with 13 bases between them. CDR1 is SGHVS, CDR2 FQNEAQ, per germline. CDR3 in DNA: TGTGCCAGCAGCAACCTAGCGCAAAACGAGCAGTACTTC. Translated: CASSNLAQNEQYF.